This TCR beta chain originates from a study of OX40 agonist ivuxolimab in advanced cancers. Clones were read by immunoSEQ multiplex PCR, and TCRdb kept only the in-frame ones, dropping some. The profile shows tens of thousands of clones, about 90% of them singletons. The germline CDR1 and CDR2 sequences are MDHEN and SYDVKM. CDR3 size: 13 residues. Trimming left V 5 bases short and J 6 bases short, with 14 bases between. The sequenced sample was CD4+ or CD8+ T cells sorted from blood, obtained in a trial of the OX40 agonist ivuxolimab. This TCR came from an adult with an advanced solid tumor such as melanoma, head and neck, liver or kidney cancer. The rearrangement joins TRBV28 to TRBJ2-7, with D maybe TRBD2 (6 bases). The CDR3 DNA follows: TGTGCCAGCAGTATCGGGGGTGGGGTCGAGCAGTACTTC. Translating gives CASSIGGGVEQYF. Looking up the rest from reference TRBV28 and TRBJ2-7 gives the full variable domain: DVKVTQSSRYLVKRTGEKVFLECVQDMDHENMFWYRQDPGLGLRLIYFSYDVKMKEKGDIPEGYSVSREKKERFSLILESASTNQTSMYLCASSIGGGVEQYFGPGTRLTVT.